Listed here are 21 T cell receptor beta chains from one sample, sequenced in a study of T-cell reconstitution after alpha-beta-depleted transplantation in children. During its preparation, the TCRbeta library received unique molecular identifiers. TCRdb re-called the PCR reads through MiXCR, storing one row per CDR3 protein. The sample lists approximately 400,000 distinct CDR3 sequences; 9.5% to 13% were seen once. The sequences come from PBMCs from the stem cell graft donor, collected from the stem cell graft. Receptors originate from a human donor who donated a stem cell graft to a child with acute myeloid leukemia.

This chain joins TRBV20-1 and TRBJ2-3; 10 positions agree with TRBD2. Germline V gene data show CDR1 as DFQATT and CDR2 as SNEGSKA (reference sequence). Unmatched junction bases numbered 8, after V lost 0 bases and J lost 5 bases. This CDR3 is 16 amino acids long. CDR3 region: CSARDGSGGWGDTQYF. CDR3 bases: TGCAGTGCTAGAGATGGTAGCGGGGGGTGGGGAGATACGCAGTATTTT.

A few counts support this clonotype. The genes are TRBV29-1 and TRBJ1-3, with TRBD1 matching over 7 bases. Germline CDR1 is SQVTM and CDR2 is ANQGSEA. The CDR3 length is 15 residues. V was pared by 4 bases and J by 0 bases, with 6 bases of the junction left unmatched. In DNA, the CDR3 is TGCAGCGTTGGGGGGACAGACCTCTCTGGAAACACCATATATTTT. Its translation is CSVGGTDLSGNTIYF. The full variable domain, its missing parts supplied by reference TRBV29-1 and TRBJ1-3, is SAVISQKPSRDICQRGTSLTIQCQVDSQVTMMFWYRQQPGQSLTLIATANQGSEATYESGFVIDKFPISRPNLTFSTLTVSNMSPEDSSIYLCSVGGTDLSGNTIYFGEGSWLTVV.

The chain combines TRBV20-1 with TRBJ1-2, with D unresolved. The germline CDR1 and CDR2 sequences are DFQATT and SNEGSKA (reference sequence). The CDR3 consists of 15 residues. V was shortened by 0 bases and J by 4 bases, with 15 bases between the two germline ends. The CDR3 sequence: CSARDIEGRSYGYTF. The CDR3 bases are TGCAGTGCTAGAGATATCGAAGGCAGGTCCTATGGCTACACCTTC.

This clonotype came up a few times. The rearrangement joins TRBV20-1 to TRBJ2-7; no reliable D call. The CDR3 spans 14 residues. Germline CDR1 DFQATT, CDR2 SNEGSKA (reference sequence). V lost 2 bases and J 0 bases, leaving 11 bases between the germline ends. CDR3 amino acids: CSARPQRLSYEQYF. The CDR3 nucleotides read TGCAGTGCTAGACCTCAAAGACTCTCCTACGAGCAGTACTTC.

There are a few counts of this clonotype. The J gene is TRBJ1-5, the V gene TRBV28; no definite D call. Germline CDR1 and CDR2: MDHEN and SYDVKM. The CDR3 runs to 12 residues. With 8 bases removed from V and 1 base from J, the gap between germline ends came to 6 bases. The CDR3 here is CASEGSNQPQHF. The CDR3 DNA sequence: TGTGCCAGCGAGGGCAGCAATCAGCCCCAGCATTTT.

The CDR3: CSVEEGGGGPEAFF. For the CDR3, the DNA is TGCAGCGTTGAAGAGGGCGGGGGTGGGCCTGAAGCTTTCTTT. The chain couples TRBV29-1 to TRBJ1-1, with D perhaps TRBD1 (5 bases). The CDR3 is 14 residues long. V was cut by 0 bases and J by 6 bases, with 14 bases left in between. The germline V gene has CDR1 SQVTM and CDR2 ANQGSEA. The full variable domain, in which reference TRBV29-1 and TRBJ1-1 provide the parts outside the CDR3, is SAVISQKPSRDICQRGTSLTIQCQVDSQVTMMFWYRQQPGQSLTLIATANQGSEATYESGFVIDKFPISRPNLTFSTLTVSNMSPEDSSIYLCSVEEGGGGPEAFFGQGTRLTVV.

This clonotype was found a few times. The V call is TRBV19, the J call TRBJ2-5, with D possibly TRBD2 on 6 matching bases. The CDR3 runs 13 residues. Germline assignment: CDR1 LNHDA and CDR2 SQIVND (reference sequence). V was shortened by 5 bases and J by 4 bases, with 11 bases between the two germline ends. DNA for the CDR3: TGTGCCAGTAGTTTGGGACTGATAGAGACCCAGTACTTC. It specifies CASSLGLIETQYF.

This clonotype was observed a handful of times. V and J are TRBV4-1 and TRBJ2-7; D remains unclear. V lost 0 bases to trimming and J lost 1 base, with 10 bases between them. CDR1 and CDR2 (germline): MGHRA, YSYEKL. There are 15 residues in the CDR3. This CDR3 is CASSQDDDISYEQYF. CDR3 nucleotides: TGCGCCAGCAGCCAAGATGACGACATTTCCTACGAGCAGTACTTC.

This clonotype has more than one count but fewer than ten. The chain has TRBV20-1 and TRBJ2-7; no definite D call. Germline lookup yields CDR1 DFQATT and CDR2 SNEGSKA (reference sequence). This CDR3 is built from 11 residues. V lost 6 bases and J lost 0, with 6 bases in between. Here the CDR3 reads CSAWSSYEQYF. The CDR3 region has the DNA TGCAGTGCATGGAGCTCCTACGAGCAGTACTTC.

The genes are TRBV10-3 and TRBJ1-5; perhaps TRBD1 as D (5 bases). V was cut by 6 bases and J by 5 bases, with 11 bases left in between. CDR1 and CDR2 (germline): ENHRY, SYGVKD. The CDR3 has 13 amino acids. For the CDR3, the DNA is TGTGCCATCAGGGGGACGCGCGATCAGCCCCAGCATTTT. Its translation: CAIRGTRDQPQHF.

The table lists this clonotype with a few counts. This sequence joins TRBV7-9 and TRBJ1-5; D is uncertain. CDR1 SEHNR and CDR2 FQNEAQ come from the germline V gene (reference sequence). The CDR3 contains 12 residues. Trimming took 5 bases from V and 7 from J, leaving 9 bases between them. The CDR3: CASSARGQPQHF. In DNA, the CDR3 is TGTGCCAGCAGCGCCCGAGGGCAGCCCCAGCATTTT. Full variable domain (missing parts from reference TRBV7-9 and TRBJ1-5): DTGVSQNPRHKITKRGQNVTFRCDPISEHNRLYWYRQTLGQGPEFLTYFQNEAQLEKSRLLSDRFSAERPKGSFSTLEIQRTEQGDSAMYLCASSARGQPQHFGDGTRLSIL.

The V and J genes are TRBV19 and TRBJ2-1, with 9 bases that match TRBD2. After removal of 6 bases from V and 4 bases from J, the junction contained 13 bases not matched to a gene. This CDR3 contains 17 residues. From germline, CDR1 is LNHDA and CDR2 SQIVND (reference sequence). CDR3 bases: TGTGCCAGTAGCCCGGGAGGTAGCGGGAGTAGATACAATGAGCAGTTCTTC. It encodes CASSPGGSGSRYNEQFF.

This clonotype was counted only a few times. This sequence joins TRBV5-1 and TRBJ1-1, with D perhaps matching TRBD1 (6 bases). The CDR3 spans 15 residues. Germline V gene lookup returns CDR1 SGHRS and CDR2 YFSETQ. Trimming removed 3 bases from V and 1 base from J, with 13 bases in between. Here the CDR3 reads CASSSAPGQNTEAFF. CDR3 nucleotide sequence: TGCGCCAGCAGCTCGGCCCCGGGACAGAACACTGAAGCTTTCTTT.

This clonotype was seen repeatedly, ten times or more. This rearrangement joins TRBV7-3 to TRBJ2-2, with D unclear. The V gene lost 2 bases and the J gene lost 7 bases, with 5 bases spanning the gap. Looked up from germline, CDR1 is SGHTA and CDR2 is FQGTGA. The length of the CDR3 is 12 residues. This chain's CDR3 is CASSLFSGELFF. The CDR3 DNA reads as TGTGCCAGCAGCTTATTTAGCGGGGAGCTGTTTTTT.

The CDR3 loop is CAWSKRVMAEAFF. CDR3 nucleotide sequence: TGTGCCTGGAGTAAAAGGGTTATGGCTGAAGCTTTCTTT. The chain recombines TRBV30 with TRBJ1-1, with D unclear. The germline gives CDR1 GTSNPN, CDR2 SVGIG (reference sequence). CDR3 length equals 13 residues. V was clipped by 2 bases and J by 6 bases, with 13 bases between them.

This clonotype has ten or more counts. The chain couples TRBV20-1 to TRBJ1-3; D gene uncertain. Per germline, CDR1 DFQATT and CDR2 SNEGSKA (reference sequence). Between the trimmed V and J ends, which lost 4 bases and 2 bases, there was a span of 12 bases. The CDR3 has 14 residues. DNA of the CDR3: TGCAGTGCTAATAGACAAGGGACTGGAAACACCATATATTTT. Amino acids: CSANRQGTGNTIYF.

In this sample, this clonotype turned up a few times. For the CDR3, the DNA is TGTGCCAGCAGCGCCTTACGGGGGGGGGACACAGATACGCAGTATTTT. It is translated as CASSALRGGDTDTQYF. The genes are TRBV9 and TRBJ2-3; 8 bases match TRBD2. The V gene's germline CDR1 is SGDLS and CDR2 YYNGEE. The CDR3 is made up of 16 amino acids. With V trimmed by 3 bases and J by 2 bases, 8 bases remained unmatched.

Turning to this clonotype: This may be a read error: a much more frequent sequence differs by one nucleotide. The V gene is TRBV20-1, the J gene TRBJ2-3, with 13 nucleotides matching TRBD2. The germline gives CDR1 DFQATT, CDR2 SNEGSKA (reference sequence). The CDR3 spans 17 residues. J gave up 0 bases and V 5 bases, and 8 bases lay outside the gene matches. The CDR3 protein is CSAGGLAGVSSTDTQYF. The CDR3 bases are TGCAGTGCTGGCGGACTAGCGGGGGTATCTAGCACAGATACGCAGTATTTT.

The chain is built from TRBV7-2 and TRBJ1-5; the D is unclear. Trimming stripped 2 bases from V and 4 bases from J, with 6 bases between. Germline CDR1 SGHTA, CDR2 FQGNSA. The CDR3 totals 13 residues. The DNA of the CDR3 is TGTGCCAGCAGCTTAAGTAATAATCAGCCCCAGCATTTT. This encodes CASSLSNNQPQHF. The complete variable domain, with remaining parts taken from reference TRBV7-2 and TRBJ1-5, reads GAGVSQSPSNKVTEKGKDVELRCDPISGHTALYWYRQSLGQGLEFLIYFQGNSAPDKSGLPSDRFSAERTGGSVSTLTIQRTQQEDSAVYLCASSLSNNQPQHFGDGTRLSIL.

The chain has TRBV7-2 and TRBJ2-5; TRBD2 might be the D (7 bases). The CDR3 spans 15 residues. Trimming shortened V by 3 bases and J by 1 base, and 12 bases separated the two germline ends. Germline V lookup: CDR1 SGHTA, CDR2 FQGNSA. CDR3 coding DNA: TGTGCCAGCAGCTTTGGAGGGGGGGGCCAAGAGACCCAGTACTTC. Amino acid sequence: CASSFGGGGQETQYF.

The chain carries TRBV7-9 and TRBJ1-2; D is unclear. Germline V CDR1 and CDR2: SEHNR, FQNEAQ (reference sequence). V lost 5 bases, J lost 0 bases, and 19 bases lay in between. The CDR3 spans 17 residues. CDR3 sequence (DNA): TGTGCCAGCAGCGCGCTGAGTTCCCGGACGGCTAACTATGGCTACACCTTC. This codes for CASSALSSRTANYGYTF.